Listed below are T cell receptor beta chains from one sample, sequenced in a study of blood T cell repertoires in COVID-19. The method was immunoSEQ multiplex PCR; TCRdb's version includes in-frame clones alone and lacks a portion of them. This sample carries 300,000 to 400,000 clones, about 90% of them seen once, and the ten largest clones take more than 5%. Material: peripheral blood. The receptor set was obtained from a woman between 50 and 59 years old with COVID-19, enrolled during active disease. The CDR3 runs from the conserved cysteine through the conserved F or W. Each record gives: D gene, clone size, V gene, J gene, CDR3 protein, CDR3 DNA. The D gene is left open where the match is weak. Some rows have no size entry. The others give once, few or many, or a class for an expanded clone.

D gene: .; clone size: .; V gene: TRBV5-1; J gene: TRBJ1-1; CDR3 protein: CASSLGAPGTEAFF; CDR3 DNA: TGCGCCAGCAGCTTGGGGGCGCCGGGGACTGAAGCTTTCTTT
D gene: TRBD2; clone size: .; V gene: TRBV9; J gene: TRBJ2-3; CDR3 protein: CASSVRGLATSTDTQYF; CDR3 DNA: TGTGCCAGCAGCGTTCGCGGACTAGCGACTAGCACAGATACGCAGTATTTT
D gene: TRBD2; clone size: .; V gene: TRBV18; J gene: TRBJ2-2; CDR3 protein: CASSPITSGANTGELFF; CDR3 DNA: TGTGCCAGCTCACCCATTACTAGCGGAGCGAACACCGGGGAGCTGTTTTTT
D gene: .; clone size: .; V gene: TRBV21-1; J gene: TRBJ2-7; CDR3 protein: CASTTVLAREQYF; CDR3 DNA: TGTGCCAGCACCACGGTACTAGCTCGCGAGCAGTACTTC
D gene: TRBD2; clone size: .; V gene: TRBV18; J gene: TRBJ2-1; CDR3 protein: CASSPGLAGGYEQFF; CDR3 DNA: TGTGCCAGCTCACCGGGACTAGCGGGAGGCTATGAGCAGTTCTTC
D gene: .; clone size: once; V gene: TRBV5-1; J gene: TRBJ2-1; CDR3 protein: CASSWGVSGVGAGPYNEQFF; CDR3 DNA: TGCGCCAGCAGCTGGGGGGTTAGCGGAGTAGGGGCCGGTCCCTACAATGAGCAGTTCTTC
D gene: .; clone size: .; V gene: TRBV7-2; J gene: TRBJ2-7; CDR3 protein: CASSLYTLTGVPHEQYF; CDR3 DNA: TGTGCCAGCAGCTTATATACCCTCACGGGAGTACCCCACGAGCAGTACTTC
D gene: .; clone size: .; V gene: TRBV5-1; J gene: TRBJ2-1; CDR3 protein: CASSLAVTGVTSSYNEQFF; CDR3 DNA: TGCGCCAGCAGCTTGGCAGTTACGGGAGTGACCTCATCCTACAATGAGCAGTTCTTC
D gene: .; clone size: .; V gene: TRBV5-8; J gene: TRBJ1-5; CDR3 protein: CASSWGGGNQPQHF; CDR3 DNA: TGTGCCAGCAGCTGGGGGGGCGGCAATCAGCCCCAGCATTTT
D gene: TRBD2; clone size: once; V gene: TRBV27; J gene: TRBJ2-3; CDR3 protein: CASRPRGGLADTQYF; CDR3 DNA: TGTGCCAGCAGGCCCCGGGGTGGACTAGCAGATACGCAGTATTTT
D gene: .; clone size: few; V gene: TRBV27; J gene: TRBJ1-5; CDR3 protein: CASSGLGMSNQPQHF; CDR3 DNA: TGTGCCAGCAGTGGACTTGGGATGAGCAATCAGCCCCAGCATTTT
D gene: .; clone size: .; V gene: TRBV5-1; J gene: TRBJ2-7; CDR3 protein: CASSLDAGLQYF; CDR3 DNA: TGCGCCAGCAGCTTGGATGCGGGACTGCAGTACTTC
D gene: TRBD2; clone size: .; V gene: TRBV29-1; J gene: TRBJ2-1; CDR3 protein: CSVYGGRGSNEQFF; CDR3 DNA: TGCAGCGTTTATGGCGGGAGGGGTTCCAATGAGCAGTTCTTC
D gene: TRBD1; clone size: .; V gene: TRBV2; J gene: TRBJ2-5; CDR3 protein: CASSYRDRVETQYF; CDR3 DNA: TGTGCCAGCAGTTACCGGGACAGGGTTGAGACCCAGTACTTC
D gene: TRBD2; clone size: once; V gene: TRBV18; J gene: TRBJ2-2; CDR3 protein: CASSPALTGGNTGELFF; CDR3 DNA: TGTGCCAGCTCACCCGCGCTAACGGGAGGGAACACCGGGGAGCTGTTTTTT
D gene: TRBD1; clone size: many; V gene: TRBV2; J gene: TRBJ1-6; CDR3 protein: CASSEDGRGSSPLHF; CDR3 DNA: TGTGCCAGCAGTGAAGACGGCAGGGGGAGCTCACCCCTCCACTTT
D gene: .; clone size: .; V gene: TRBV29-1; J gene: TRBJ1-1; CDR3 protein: CSVEGTGREPMNTEAFF; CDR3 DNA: TGCAGCGTTGAAGGTACAGGGAGGGAACCGATGAACACTGAAGCTTTCTTT
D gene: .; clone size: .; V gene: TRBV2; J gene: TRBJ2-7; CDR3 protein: CASSGLRTYEQYF; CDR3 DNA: TGTGCCAGCAGTGGACTACGGACCTACGAGCAGTACTTC
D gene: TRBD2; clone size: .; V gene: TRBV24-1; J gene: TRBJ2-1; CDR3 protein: CATRKGTSGSGEQFF; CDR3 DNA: TGTGCCACCAGAAAAGGGACTAGCGGGAGCGGTGAGCAGTTCTTC
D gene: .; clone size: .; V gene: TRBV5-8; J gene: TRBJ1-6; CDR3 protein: CASSLSRRHSPLHF; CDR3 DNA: TGTGCCAGCAGCTTGTCCAGGAGGCACTCACCCCTCCACTTT
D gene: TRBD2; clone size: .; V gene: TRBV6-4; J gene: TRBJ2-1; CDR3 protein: CASSALAGGPVNEQFF; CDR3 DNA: TGTGCCAGCAGTGCACTAGCGGGAGGGCCGGTCAATGAGCAGTTCTTC
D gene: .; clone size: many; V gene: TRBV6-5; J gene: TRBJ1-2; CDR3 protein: CASSYSPRGYGYTF; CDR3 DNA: TGTGCCAGCAGTTACTCCCCTCGCGGCTATGGCTACACCTTC
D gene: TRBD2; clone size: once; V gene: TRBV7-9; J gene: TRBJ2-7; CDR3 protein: CASSLAGGPVEQYF; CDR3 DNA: TGTGCCAGCAGCTTAGCGGGAGGGCCAGTCGAGCAGTACTTC
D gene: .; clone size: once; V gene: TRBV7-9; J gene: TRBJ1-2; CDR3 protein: CASSLALGSRVGYTF; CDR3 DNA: TGTGCCAGCAGCTTAGCCTTGGGCTCGCGAGTAGGCTACACCTTC
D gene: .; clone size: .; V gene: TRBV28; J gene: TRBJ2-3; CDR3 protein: CASSLSFRVRDFSSTDTQYF; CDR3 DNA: TGTGCCAGCAGTTTGTCATTTCGAGTCCGGGACTTTTCTAGCACAGATACGCAGTATTTT
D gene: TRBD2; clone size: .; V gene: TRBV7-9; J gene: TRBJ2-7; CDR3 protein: CASSPRGGPYEQYF; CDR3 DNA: TGTGCCAGCAGCCCCCGGGGGGGGCCCTACGAGCAGTACTTC
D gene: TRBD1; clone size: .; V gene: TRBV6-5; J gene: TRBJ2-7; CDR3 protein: CASSYRDREGYEQYF; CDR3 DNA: TGTGCCAGCAGTTACAGGGACAGGGAAGGCTACGAGCAGTACTTC
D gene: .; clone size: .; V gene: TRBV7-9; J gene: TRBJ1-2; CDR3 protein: CASSRVRQINYGYTF; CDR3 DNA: TGTGCCAGCAGCCGGGTCCGACAGATTAACTATGGCTACACCTTC
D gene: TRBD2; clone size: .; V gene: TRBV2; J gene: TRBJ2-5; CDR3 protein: CASSRTSAGETQYF; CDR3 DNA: TGTGCCAGCAGTCGGACTAGCGCTGGGGAGACCCAGTACTTC
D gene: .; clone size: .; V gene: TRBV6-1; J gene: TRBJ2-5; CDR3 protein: CASSEGLPQETQYF; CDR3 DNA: TGTGCCAGCAGTGAGGGACTGCCTCAAGAGACCCAGTACTTC
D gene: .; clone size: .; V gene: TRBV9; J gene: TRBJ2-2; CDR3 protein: CASSSGPGGTGELFF; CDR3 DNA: TGTGCCAGCAGCTCAGGACCCGGGGGCACCGGGGAGCTGTTTTTT
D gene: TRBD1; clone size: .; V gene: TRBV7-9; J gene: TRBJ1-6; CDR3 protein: CASSLGQVDSPLHF; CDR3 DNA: TGTGCCAGCAGCTTGGGACAGGTTGATTCACCCCTCCACTTT
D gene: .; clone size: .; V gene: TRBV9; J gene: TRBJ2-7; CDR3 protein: CASSVMGHTYEQYF; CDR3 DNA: TGTGCCAGCAGCGTAATGGGACATACCTACGAGCAGTACTTC
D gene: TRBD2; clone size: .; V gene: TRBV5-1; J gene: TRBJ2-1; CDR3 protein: CASTLGGGRVYNEQFF; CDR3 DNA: TGCGCCAGCACCCTTGGAGGCGGGAGGGTTTATAATGAGCAGTTCTTC
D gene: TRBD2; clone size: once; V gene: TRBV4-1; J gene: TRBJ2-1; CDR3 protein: CASSPSGGPGNEQFF; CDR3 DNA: TGCGCCAGCAGCCCGAGCGGGGGGCCGGGGAATGAGCAGTTCTTC
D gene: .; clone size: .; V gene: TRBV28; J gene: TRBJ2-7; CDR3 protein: CASSLSGYEQYF; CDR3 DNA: TGTGCCAGCAGTTTATCAGGCTACGAGCAGTACTTC
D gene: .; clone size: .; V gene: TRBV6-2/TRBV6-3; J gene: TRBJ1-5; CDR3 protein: CASSSVGGVGVSNQPQHF; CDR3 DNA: TGTGCCAGCAGTTCCGTCGGGGGTGTGGGTGTTAGCAATCAGCCCCAGCATTTT
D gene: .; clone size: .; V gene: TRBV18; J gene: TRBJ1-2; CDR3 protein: CASSLDVGADYGYTF; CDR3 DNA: TGTGCCAGCTCGCTAGACGTAGGGGCTGACTATGGCTACACCTTC
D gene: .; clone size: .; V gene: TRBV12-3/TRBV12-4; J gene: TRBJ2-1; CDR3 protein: CASSVQYSEQFF; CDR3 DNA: TGTGCCAGCAGTGTCCAATACAGTGAGCAGTTCTTC
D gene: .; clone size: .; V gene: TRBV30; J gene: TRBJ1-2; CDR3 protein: CAWSVSRDYGYTF; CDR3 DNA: TGTGCCTGGTCGGTGAGCAGGGACTATGGCTACACCTTC
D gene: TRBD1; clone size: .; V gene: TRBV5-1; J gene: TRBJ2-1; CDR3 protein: CASSVTGPSYNEQFF; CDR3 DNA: TGCGCCAGCAGCGTGACAGGGCCGTCCTACAATGAGCAGTTCTTC
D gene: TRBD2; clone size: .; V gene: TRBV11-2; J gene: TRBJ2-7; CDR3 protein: CASSLETSGIEQYF; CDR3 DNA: TGTGCCAGCAGCTTAGAGACTAGCGGGATCGAGCAGTACTTC
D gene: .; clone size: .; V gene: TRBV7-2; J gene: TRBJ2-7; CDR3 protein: CASSLSPSATYYEQYF; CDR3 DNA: TGTGCCAGCAGCTTATCGCCTAGCGCGACATACTACGAGCAGTACTTC
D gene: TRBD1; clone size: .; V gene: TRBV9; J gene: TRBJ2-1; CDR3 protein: CASSVWDRGGYNEQFF; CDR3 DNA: TGTGCCAGCAGCGTATGGGACAGGGGAGGCTACAATGAGCAGTTCTTC
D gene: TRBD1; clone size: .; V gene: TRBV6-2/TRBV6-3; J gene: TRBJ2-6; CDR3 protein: CASSYRLRDSISGANVLTF; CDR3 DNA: TGTGCCAGCAGTTACCGCCTCCGGGACAGCATCTCTGGGGCCAACGTCCTGACTTTC
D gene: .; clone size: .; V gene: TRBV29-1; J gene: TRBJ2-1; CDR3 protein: CSAGTLNNEQFF; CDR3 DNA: TGCAGCGCCGGGACATTGAACAATGAGCAGTTCTTC
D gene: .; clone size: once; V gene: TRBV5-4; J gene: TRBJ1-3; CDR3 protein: CATSSTSGNTIYF; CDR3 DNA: TGTGCCACCTCGTCGACATCCGGAAACACCATATATTTT
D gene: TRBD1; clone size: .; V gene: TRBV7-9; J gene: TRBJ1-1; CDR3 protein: CASVRTGANTEAFF; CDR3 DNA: TGTGCCAGCGTACGGACAGGAGCGAACACTGAAGCTTTCTTT
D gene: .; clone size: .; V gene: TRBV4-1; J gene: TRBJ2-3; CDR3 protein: CASSQDPGLDTDTQYF; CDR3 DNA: TGCGCCAGCAGCCAAGATCCAGGGTTGGACACAGATACGCAGTATTTT
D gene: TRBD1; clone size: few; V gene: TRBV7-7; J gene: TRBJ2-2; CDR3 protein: CASSRQGWNTGELFF; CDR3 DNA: TGTGCTAGCAGTCGACAGGGATGGAACACCGGGGAGCTGTTTTTT
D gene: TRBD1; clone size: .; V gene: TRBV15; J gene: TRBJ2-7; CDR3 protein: CATSRISTGGSLREQYF; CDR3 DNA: TGTGCCACCAGCAGAATTTCGACAGGGGGCTCCCTAAGGGAGCAGTACTTC
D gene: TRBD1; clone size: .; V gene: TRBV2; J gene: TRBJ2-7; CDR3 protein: CASSVATGVNEQYF; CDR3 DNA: TGTGCCAGCAGTGTCGCGACAGGGGTGAACGAGCAGTACTTC
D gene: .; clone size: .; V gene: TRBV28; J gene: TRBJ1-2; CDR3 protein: CASSSSWGSGYTF; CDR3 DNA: TGTGCCAGCAGTTCCTCTTGGGGCTCTGGCTACACCTTC
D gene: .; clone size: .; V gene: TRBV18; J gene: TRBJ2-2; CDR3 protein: CASSSFTGELFF; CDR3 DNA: TGTGCCAGCTCATCCTTCACCGGGGAGCTGTTTTTT
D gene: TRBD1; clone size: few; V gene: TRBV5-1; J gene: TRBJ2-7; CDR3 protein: CASSLTQGVPHYEQYF; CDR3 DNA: TGCGCCAGCAGCTTAACCCAGGGGGTCCCTCACTACGAGCAGTACTTC
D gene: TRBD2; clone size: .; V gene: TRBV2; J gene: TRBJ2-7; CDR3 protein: CASRVTSGGYEQYF; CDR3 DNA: TGTGCCAGCAGGGTCACTAGCGGGGGCTACGAGCAGTACTTC
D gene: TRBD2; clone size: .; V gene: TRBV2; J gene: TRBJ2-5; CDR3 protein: CASRKTGLATQETQYF; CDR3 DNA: TGTGCCAGCAGGAAAACGGGACTAGCGACCCAAGAGACCCAGTACTTC
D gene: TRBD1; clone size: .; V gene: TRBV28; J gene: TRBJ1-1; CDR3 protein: CASSSDRAPEAFF; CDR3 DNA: TGTGCCAGCAGTTCCGACAGGGCACCTGAAGCTTTCTTT
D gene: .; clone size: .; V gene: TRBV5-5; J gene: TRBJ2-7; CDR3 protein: CASSLDPGSYEQYF; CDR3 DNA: TGTGCCAGCAGCTTGGATCCGGGTTCCTACGAGCAGTACTTC